This TCR beta chain emerged from a study of OX40 agonist ivuxolimab in advanced cancers. V lost 6 bases to trimming and J lost 5 bases, with 36 bases between them. Germline V gene lookup returns CDR1 SQVTM and CDR2 ANQGSEA. The CDR3 is 20 amino acids. To note about this clone: As yet, its antigen is unknown.

General observations from the study: At 0.1 to 3.0 mg/kg and by week 6, clonal expansion occurred in CD4+ and CD8+ blood T cells. CD8+ T cells were the subset that, on average, had more expanded clones than CD4+.

Patients were ineligible given autoimmune disease history or systemic immunosuppression. Patients had blood sampled at baseline and again on cycle 4 day 1 and cycle 7 day 1. Repertoires were generated with immunoSEQ multiplex PCR, while TCRdb's copy carries only in-frame clones and drops some. The table records tens of thousands of clones, about 90% of them present only once. Sequences were derived from CD4+ or CD8+ T cells sorted from blood, sampled in a trial of the OX40 agonist ivuxolimab. V usage is TRBV29-1 and J usage is TRBJ2-3; D is possibly TRBD1 or TRBD2 (9 bases each). The clonotype was recovered from an adult with an advanced solid tumor such as melanoma, head and neck, liver or kidney cancer. The CDR3 is CSVASHRGRRLAELGDTQYF. As DNA, the CDR3 is TGCAGCGTCGCTTCTCACAGGGGGCGACGACTAGCGGAGCTGGGAGATACGCAGTATTTT.